Below, 5 T cell receptor beta chains from the same sample are listed, as sequenced in a study of CD8 T cells in ankylosing spondylitis. TCRdb used MiXCR to reprocess the 5' RACE reads, holding one entry per CDR3 protein. Of roughly 150,000 distinct CDR3 sequences in the sample, around a third were seen once. The sequencing sample was made of synovial fluid, either unsorted or a sorted T cell fraction (not recorded which). The receptors were gathered from a male donor with ankylosing spondylitis.

This clonotype turned up a few times. V usage is TRBV15 and J usage is TRBJ1-4; tentatively, D is TRBD1 (5 bases). Germline-derived CDR1 and CDR2 are LNHNV and YYDKDF (reference sequence). The CDR3 has 15 amino acids. Deletions cut 6 bases from V and 4 bases from J, with 15 bases between. The CDR3 here is CATRERQTDNEKLFF. The DNA for the CDR3 is TGTGCCACCAGGGAGCGACAGACCGATAATGAAAAACTGTTTTTT.

This clonotype was counted at least ten times. The V gene is TRBV7-8, the J gene TRBJ2-7; 13 bases fit TRBD2. The germline V gene has CDR1 SGHVS and CDR2 FQNEAQ. With V trimmed by 5 bases and J by 6 bases, 10 bases remained unmatched. This CDR3 spans 16 amino acids. DNA of the CDR3: TGTGCCAGCAGCAGAATGGGACTAGCGGGATCAGGCGAGCAGTACTTC. This gives the protein CASSRMGLAGSGEQYF.

This clonotype was seen at least ten times. The V and J genes are TRBV20-1 and TRBJ1-1; 7 bases map to TRBD1. V lost 6 bases and J lost 4; bases outside the gene matches: 2. This CDR3 region has 11 residues. Looked up from germline, CDR1 is DFQATT and CDR2 is SNEGSKA (reference sequence). In DNA, the CDR3 is TGCAGTGCCCAGGGGGGCACTGAAGCTTTCTTT. It codes for CSAQGGTEAFF.

A few counts support this clonotype. V gene TRBV5-6 combines with J gene TRBJ1-5; TRBD1 is a possible D gene (6 bases). CDR1 and CDR2 (germline): SGHDT, YYEEEE. There are 14 residues in the CDR3. V lost 2 bases to trimming and J lost 4 bases, with 10 bases between them. CDR3 in amino acids: CASSFQGRNQPQHF. The CDR3 bases are TGTGCCAGCAGCTTCCAGGGGCGGAATCAGCCCCAGCATTTT.

This clonotype has ten or more counts. CDR3 DNA sequence: TGCAGCGTTGAACAGGATCACACCGGGGAGCTGTTTTTT. Translation gives CSVEQDHTGELFF. This chain joins TRBV29-1 and TRBJ2-2; D unresolved. Germline V lookup: CDR1 SQVTM, CDR2 ANQGSEA. Trimming removed 2 bases at V and 3 bases at J, with 7 bases between. The CDR3 covers 13 residues.